A single sample is the source of the 30 T cell receptor beta chains below, sequenced in a study of shared clonotypes between healthy human individuals. Clones were sequenced by immunoSEQ multiplex PCR, and TCRdb holds only the in-frame ones, with some missing. The sample lists more than 1 million clones, approximately 80% occurring once. The sequencing input was memory CD4+ T cells from PBMCs. Subset described: CD45RA-negative fraction. Receptors were obtained from a man younger than 35 in good health. Some clones in this sample may be carry-over from other donors' samples.

In the case of this clone: This sample also contains other DNA sequences that code for the same CDR3. The CDR3 DNA is TGTGCCAGCAGGGTTAACACTGAAGCTTTCTTT. Protein: CASRVNTEAFF. The rearrangement uses TRBV28 and TRBJ1-1; no reliable D call. Trimming cost V 6 bases and J 2 bases, with 4 bases left between them. The CDR3 is made up of 11 amino acids. Germline CDR1 and CDR2: MDHEN and SYDVKM.

The CDR3 loop reads CASSAVFSSNQPQHF. The CDR3 DNA is TGTGCCAGCAGTGCCGTTTTTAGTAGCAATCAGCCCCAGCATTTT. The chain combines TRBV6-4 with TRBJ1-5; D ambiguous. Germline-derived CDR1 and CDR2 are MRHNA and SNTAGT. The V end lost 4 bases, the J end lost 0 bases, and 10 bases lay between the germline ends. This CDR3 comprises 15 residues.

The chain links TRBV20-1 to TRBJ1-1; no reliable D call. Trimming took off 3 bases at V and 8 bases at J, with 7 bases between the two ends. Germline V lookup: CDR1 DFQATT, CDR2 SNEGSKA (reference sequence). The CDR3 has 10 residues. CDR3 residues: CSARFGEAFF. The CDR3 DNA sequence: TGCAGTGCTAGGTTCGGAGAAGCTTTCTTT.

As concerns this clone: The identical CDR3 is also encoded by other nucleotide sequences in the sample. This chain joins TRBV7-2 and TRBJ2-2; no definite D call. The CDR3 runs 15 residues. The V end lost 2 bases, the J end lost 1 base, and 8 bases lay between the germline ends. Germline-derived CDR1 and CDR2 are SGHTA and FQGNSA. The CDR3 DNA reads TGTGCCAGCAGCTTACTCGGGCAGAACACCGGGGAGCTGTTTTTT. This gives the protein CASSLLGQNTGELFF.

About this clone: In the same sample, other DNA sequences code for this CDR3. The chain recombines TRBV6-5 with TRBJ1-1, with D uncertain. Germline V lookup: CDR1 MNHEY, CDR2 SVGAGI. The CDR3 covers 14 residues. The germline V and J ends were trimmed by 0 bases and 5 bases, with 10 bases remaining between them. Here the CDR3 reads CASSYSTVGTEAFF. The DNA for the CDR3 is TGTGCCAGCAGTTACTCGACGGTAGGGACTGAAGCTTTCTTT.

The chain is built from TRBV10-3 and TRBJ2-7; 7 bases are a match to TRBD2. This CDR3 region has 14 residues. The V and J ends lost 7 bases and 2 bases, in that order; junction bases with no gene match: 8. Germline V gene data show CDR1 as ENHRY and CDR2 as SYGVKD. The CDR3 DNA reads as TGTGCCATCACGAACAGCGGGGCCCCCTACGAGCAGTACTTC. Translated: CAITNSGAPYEQYF.

The chain couples TRBV10-3 to TRBJ2-7, with 9 nucleotides matching TRBD1. This CDR3 contains 15 residues. Germline CDR1 is ENHRY and CDR2 is SYGVKD. Germline trimming cut 10 bases from V and 3 bases from J; bases unmatched to any gene: 13. CDR3 loop: CATQGGQGGGYEQYF. The CDR3 DNA reads as TGTGCCACGCAAGGGGGACAGGGAGGGGGCTACGAGCAGTACTTC.

CDR3 sequence reads: CASSSSLGGLADTQYF. The CDR3 DNA reads as TGTGCCAGCAGCTCGAGTTTAGGGGGTTTAGCAGATACGCAGTATTTT. This rearrangement joins TRBV7-2 to TRBJ2-3, with a tentative D call TRBD1 (6 bases). V was cut by 4 bases and J by 4 bases, with 18 bases left in between. The CDR3 sequence is 16 residues long. CDR1 and CDR2 (germline): SGHTA, FQGNSA.

V gene TRBV5-4 combines with J gene TRBJ1-2; the D gene is possibly TRBD1 (5 bases). CDR3 length equals 14 residues. V was pared by 2 bases and J by 4 bases, with 12 bases between. Germline assignment: CDR1 SGHNT and CDR2 YYREEE (reference sequence). The CDR3 region has the DNA TGTGCCAGCAGCTTACCGACAGATACCTATGGCTACACCTTC. This encodes CASSLPTDTYGYTF.

The chain links TRBV4-1 to TRBJ2-5, with 9 bases matching TRBD1. After removal of 2 bases from V and 1 base from J, the junction contained 8 bases not matched to a gene. Germline CDR1 reads MGHRA; CDR2 reads YSYEKL. The CDR3 is 17 residues long. CDR3: CASSQNPPGQGQETQYF. The CDR3 region has the DNA TGCGCCAGCAGCCAAAATCCCCCGGGACAGGGCCAAGAGACCCAGTACTTC.

A remark on this clone: Other DNA sequences in the sample encode the same CDR3. J is TRBJ2-7 and V is TRBV18; 7 bases match TRBD1. Looked up from germline, CDR1 is KGHSH and CDR2 is LQKENI. V shed 6 bases and J 0 bases; nucleotides not matched to a gene: 5. The CDR3 covers 14 residues. The CDR3 sequence: CASSPDRDSYEQYF. In DNA form, the CDR3 reads TGTGCCAGCTCGCCTGACAGGGACTCCTACGAGCAGTACTTC.

V usage is TRBV28 and J usage is TRBJ1-2; D remains ambiguous. Germline CDR1 reads MDHEN; CDR2 reads SYDVKM. The V end was cut by 7 bases, the J end by 3 bases, with 9 bases between. CDR3 size: 12 residues. The chain's CDR3 is CASTQLDYGYTF. In nucleotides, the CDR3 is TGTGCCAGCACACAACTTGACTATGGCTACACCTTC.

This rearrangement joins TRBV28 to TRBJ2-5; 9 bases are a match to TRBD2. Trimming cost V 8 bases and J 5 bases; bases outside gene matches: 6. The germline V gene has CDR1 MDHEN and CDR2 SYDVKM. The CDR3 runs 13 residues. CDR3 sequence reads: CASLVAGAETQYF. Here the CDR3 DNA reads TGTGCCAGCCTTGTAGCGGGAGCGGAGACCCAGTACTTC.

In this sample, this clone turned up once. The J gene is TRBJ1-5, the V gene TRBV28, with a weak D call TRBD1 (6 bases). V was clipped by 10 bases and J by 3 bases, with 13 bases between them. The CDR3 has 13 residues. Germline loops: CDR1 MDHEN, CDR2 SYDVKM. CDR3 bases: TGTGCCACCGTAGGGGGGGCCAATCAGCCCCAGCATTTT. Its translation is CATVGGANQPQHF.

The rearrangement uses TRBV7-2 and TRBJ2-5; TRBD2 agrees at 13 bases. The CDR3 spans 15 residues. V was pared by 5 bases and J by 6 bases, with 6 bases of the junction left unmatched. Per germline, CDR1 SGHTA and CDR2 FQGNSA. The CDR3 loop reads CASSPTTSGRQTQYF. The CDR3 DNA reads as TGTGCCAGCAGCCCGACGACTAGCGGGAGGCAGACCCAGTACTTC.

With regard to this clone: A much more abundant neighbour one base away suggests this may be a read error. The CDR3 is CASSLKETQYF. Here the CDR3 DNA reads TGTGCCAGCAGCTTAAAAGAGACCCAGTACTTC. J is TRBJ2-7 and V is TRBV7-2; no definite D call. Judging by the DNA end, TRBJ2-5 fits better; the J call may be wrong. The length of the CDR3 is 11 residues. Germline CDR1 reads SGHTA; CDR2 reads FQGNSA.

This chain links TRBV2 with TRBJ1-2; D not resolved. Trimming shortened V by 5 bases and J by 4 bases, and 11 bases separated the two germline ends. The CDR3 extends over 13 amino acids. Per the germline V gene, CDR1 is SNHLY and CDR2 is FYNNEI. The CDR3 sequence is CASSPGRPYGYTF. CDR3 nucleotides: TGTGCCAGCAGTCCGGGTCGCCCCTATGGCTACACCTTC.

This clone has only a few counts. This sequence joins TRBV11-2 and TRBJ2-1, with 11 nucleotides matching TRBD2. There are 15 residues in the CDR3. J was trimmed by 6 bases and V by 6 bases; bases with no gene match: 7. Germline CDR1 is SGHAT and CDR2 is FQNNGV. The CDR3 loop reads CASSDTSGSFNEQFF. CDR3 bases: TGTGCCAGCAGTGACACTAGCGGGAGTTTCAATGAGCAGTTCTTC.

A single count supports this clone. The CDR3, as DNA: TGTGCCAGCTCATTATACGGGGACAAAAGCGCTGAAGCTTTCTTT. It encodes CASSLYGDKSAEAFF. This rearrangement joins TRBV18 to TRBJ1-1; TRBD1 is a possible D gene (6 bases). This CDR3 spans 15 amino acids. Germline V gives CDR1 KGHSH, CDR2 LQKENI. V was pared by 5 bases and J by 6 bases, with 19 bases between.

This chain uses TRBV7-8 with TRBJ2-2, with 7 bases that match TRBD1. V dropped 1 base and J dropped 4; count of bases not matched to a gene: 9. The CDR3 runs 17 residues. Germline values: CDR1 SGHVS, CDR2 FQNEAQ. The CDR3, as DNA: TGTGCCAGCAGCTTAGTTGACAGGGCGATACGCACCGGGGAGCTGTTTTTT. It is translated as CASSLVDRAIRTGELFF.

Here the CDR3 reads CASSDRTGSDNEQFF. The CDR3 coding sequence is TGCGCCAGCAGCGATCGGACAGGGTCGGACAATGAGCAGTTCTTC. This chain joins TRBV5-1 and TRBJ2-1; 8 nucleotides match TRBD1. This CDR3 spans 15 amino acids. V was clipped by 4 bases and J by 5 bases; unmatched bases: 8. Germline loops: CDR1 SGHRS, CDR2 YFSETQ.

This clone was counted a single time. Other DNA sequences within the sample encode an identical CDR3. The chain couples TRBV18 to TRBJ2-7; tentatively, D is TRBD2 (6 bases). This CDR3 comprises 13 residues. Germline loops: CDR1 KGHSH, CDR2 LQKENI. With 6 bases removed from V and 2 bases from J, the gap between germline ends came to 11 bases. CDR3 bases: TGTGCCAGCTCGCGGGACGGGACCTACGAGCAGTACTTC. It translates to CASSRDGTYEQYF.

The gene calls are TRBV7-3 and TRBJ2-3; D gene ambiguous. CDR3 length: 15 residues. V dropped 4 bases and J dropped 2 bases, with 13 bases sitting between them. CDR1 is SGHTA, CDR2 FQGTGA, per germline. CDR3 bases: TGTGCCAGCAGCTCACAACCAAAGCCCACAGATACGCAGTATTTT. It translates to CASSSQPKPTDTQYF. Filled out from reference TRBV7-3 and TRBJ2-3, the complete variable domain reads GAGVSQTPSNKVTEKGKYVELRCDPISGHTALYWYRQSLGQGPEFLIYFQGTGAADDSGLPNDRFFAVRPEGSVSTLKIQRTERGDSAVYLCASSSQPKPTDTQYFGPGTRLTVL.

The V gene is TRBV10-2, the J gene TRBJ1-2; no firm D call. Trimming removed 0 bases at V and 6 bases at J, with 8 bases between. Germline V lookup: CDR1 WSHSY, CDR2 SAAADI. The CDR3 consists of 13 residues. CDR3: CASSESPGDGYTF. The CDR3 DNA follows: TGCGCCAGCAGTGAGTCGCCCGGGGATGGCTACACCTTC.

A single count supports this clone. V and J are TRBV5-8 and TRBJ2-2, with no clear D. The CDR3 is 16 residues long. Germline V gives CDR1 SGHTS, CDR2 YDEGEE. Between the trimmed V and J ends, which lost 6 bases and 0 bases, there was a span of 15 bases. Here the CDR3 DNA reads TGTGCCAGCACCCTCCTCAAGGTTTCGAACACCGGGGAGCTGTTTTTT. Amino acids: CASTLLKVSNTGELFF.

The V call is TRBV30, the J call TRBJ2-3; 7 bases fit TRBD2. The trim removed 5 bases at V and 7 bases at J, leaving 3 bases unmatched. The CDR3 has 11 residues. Germline V lookup: CDR1 GTSNPN, CDR2 SVGIG (reference sequence). The CDR3 protein is CAWGGVNTQYF. CDR3 in DNA: TGTGCCTGGGGGGGGGTGAATACGCAGTATTTT.

As to this clone: This CDR3 is also generated by other DNA sequences in the sample. The chain joins TRBV2 to TRBJ2-3; the match to TRBD2 covers 14 bases. The CDR3 extends over 16 amino acids. Germline V gene lookup returns CDR1 SNHLY and CDR2 FYNNEI. Trimming cost V 6 bases and J 3 bases; bases outside gene matches: 5. For the CDR3, the DNA is TGTGCCAGCAGCCTCGGACTAGCGGGAGGTACAGATACGCAGTATTTT. Amino acids: CASSLGLAGGTDTQYF. The whole variable domain, remainder taken from reference TRBV2 and TRBJ2-3, is EPEVTQTPSHQVTQMGQEVILRCVPISNHLYFYWYRQILGQKVEFLVSFYNNEISEKSEIFDDQFSVERPDGSNFTLKIRSTKLEDSAMYFCASSLGLAGGTDTQYFGPGTRLTVL.

The rearrangement uses TRBV29-1 and TRBJ1-2; no firm D call. Germline V gene sequence: CDR1 SQVTM, CDR2 ANQGSEA. Trimming took 3 bases from V and 5 from J, leaving 7 bases between them. The CDR3 totals 11 residues. Here the CDR3 DNA reads TGCAGCGTTGACGCCCCTTATGGCTACACCTTC. Residues: CSVDAPYGYTF.

This clone was recorded a few times. The chain couples TRBV5-3 to TRBJ2-7; the D gene is possibly TRBD2 (5 bases). TRBV5-3 is noted as an ORF with a role that remains uncertain. The V and J ends lost 6 bases and 5 bases respectively, with 21 bases between them. The CDR3 totals 15 residues. DNA for the CDR3: TGTGCCAGAATTCTGCCGGGGTCGGGTCGGGACGAGCAGTACTTC. Protein sequence: CARILPGSGRDEQYF.

CDR3 in amino acids: CASSPGTGPLQETQYF. The CDR3 DNA reads as TGTGCCAGCAGCCCAGGGACAGGGCCCCTCCAAGAGACCCAGTACTTC. J is TRBJ2-5 and V is TRBV5-6; the match to TRBD1 covers 9 bases. V lost 4 bases to trimming and J lost 1 base; unmatched junction nucleotides: 8. This CDR3 contains 16 residues. Germline V CDR1 and CDR2: SGHDT, YYEEEE.